This T cell receptor beta chain originates from a study of shared clonotypes between healthy human individuals. General study points: Non-shared clonotypes displayed generation probabilities falling below those of clonotypes present in all four donors.

Germline CDR1 is SNHLY and CDR2 is FYNNEI. The CDR3 length is 16 residues. Between the trimmed V and J ends, which lost 3 bases and 5 bases, there was a span of 18 bases. On this clone itself: As yet, its antigen is unknown.

Sequencing was at deep level. It was 150 to 200 ng DNA, some 30,000 T cell genomes, that sorted-subset replicate PCRs used. Produced via immunoSEQ multiplex PCR; TCRdb's table is partial and in-frame only. The sample lists 2 million to 2.5 million clones; 90% to 95% were seen once. Sequencing was done on a sample of naive CD4+ T cells from PBMCs. As for subset: CD45RA+ positively selected. This sequence joins TRBV2 and TRBJ2-3, with D perhaps matching TRBD1 (6 bases). This receptor was obtained from a man between 18 and 29 years old in good health. Some clones in this sample may be carry-over from other donors' samples. In DNA, the CDR3 is TGTGCCAGCAGTGACGGAAGCAGGGGAGTGGTAGATACGCAGTATTTT. This codes for CASSDGSRGVVDTQYF.